A selection of T cell receptor beta chains follows, all from one sample in a study of T cell changes during pregnancy in multiple sclerosis. Generated by immunoSEQ multiplex PCR, the TCRdb table keeps only in-frame clones and is missing some. The sample lists over 45,000 clones, about 89% occurring once. The material sequenced was peripheral blood, taken after pregnancy. These receptors were taken from a female donor with multiple sclerosis, enrolled in a pregnancy study. Both conserved end residues are part of each CDR3. The order of the fields is V gene, J gene, clone size, D gene, CDR3 DNA, CDR3 protein. D genes are given only for firm matches. The listing skips clone size in some rows; elsewhere it reads once, few, many or a size class.

TRBV5-4	TRBJ2-5	.	TRBD1	TGTGCCAGCAGCGTTAGGGGGCGCGAGACCCAGTACTTC	CASSVRGRETQYF
TRBV2	TRBJ1-5	.	.	TGTGCCAGCAGTTTATCGGACAGACGGCAGCCCCAGCATTTT	CASSLSDRRQPQHF
TRBV5-8	TRBJ1-5	.	.	TGTGCCAGCAGCTCGACAGGCCAGGGGTTGTCCCAGCATTTT	CASSSTGQGLSQHF
TRBV18	TRBJ1-1	.	TRBD1	TGTGCCAGCTCGTCGTTCGGGACAGGGGAAGCTTTCTTT	CASSSFGTGEAFF
TRBV5-1	TRBJ1-4	.	.	TGCGCCAGCAGCTTGGGGACGGGGGAAAAACTGTTTTTT	CASSLGTGEKLFF
TRBV5-1	TRBJ2-3	.	TRBD2	TGCGCCAGCAGCTCGGGACTAGCGGACAGCACAGATACGCAGTATTTT	CASSSGLADSTDTQYF
TRBV6-4	TRBJ1-6	.	TRBD1	TGTGCCAGCAGTGCGGACAGGAGTAATTCACCCCTCCACTTT	CASSADRSNSPLHF
TRBV11-2	TRBJ2-3	.	TRBD2	TGTGCCAGCAGCCACGCGGGGGGCGGGGCCGGCACAGATACGCAGTATTTT	CASSHAGGGAGTDTQYF
TRBV19	TRBJ2-5	.	TRBD2	TGTGCCAGTAGTCCCTCTAGCGGGGGGGCAAAGACCCAGTACTTC	CASSPSSGGAKTQYF
TRBV5-1	TRBJ2-1	.	TRBD2	TGCGCCAGCAGCCTTGGAGTATCGGGACTACCGTTCTTC	CASSLGVSGLPFF
TRBV7-2	TRBJ2-1	.	.	TGTGCCAGCAGCTCTAGTGCCCACAATGAGCAGTTCTTC	CASSSSAHNEQFF
TRBV11-2	TRBJ1-4	.	.	TGTGCCAGCAGCCCTGGGAGGTTAAAACTGTTTTTT	CASSPGRLKLFF
TRBV19	TRBJ1-1	.	.	TGTGCCTCTTCCAGCTGGCGAGGGGGAAACACTGAAGCTTTCTTT	CASSSWRGGNTEAFF
TRBV11-3	TRBJ1-2	once	TRBD1	TGTGCCAGCAGCCGCGGACAGGGCTTAGGGGGCTACACCTTC	CASSRGQGLGGYTF
TRBV5-1	TRBJ2-7	.	.	TGCGCCAGCAGCCTAACCACAGGGACCTACGAGCAGTACTTC	CASSLTTGTYEQYF
TRBV2	TRBJ2-7	.	.	TGTGCCAGCACAGGGTCAACCTACGAGCAGTACTTC	CASTGSTYEQYF
TRBV15	TRBJ2-7	few	TRBD2	TGTGCCACCAGCAGTGGGGGGGACGGCTACGAGCAGTACTTC	CATSSGGDGYEQYF